The T cell receptor (beta chain) described here comes from a study of shared clonotypes between healthy human individuals. The CDR3 has 11 amino acids. V was pared by 5 bases and J by 2 bases, with 4 bases between. The germline gives CDR1 LGHNT, CDR2 FRNRAP. Produced via immunoSEQ multiplex PCR; TCRdb's table is partial and in-frame only. The sample contains roughly 1,500,000 clones, 98% to 99% of which appear only once. The sample consisted of naive CD4+ T cells sorted from blood. The subset here: CD45RA+ positively selected. V usage is TRBV12-5 and J usage is TRBJ2-7; D is undetermined. The TCR sequence derives from a man in his thirties or forties in good health. CDR3: CASGRTYEQYF. The DNA for the CDR3 is TGTGCTAGTGGTCGAACCTACGAGCAGTACTTC.